The 19 T cell receptor beta chains given below trace back to one sample, sequenced in a study of OX40 agonist ivuxolimab in advanced cancers. Assay used: immunoSEQ multiplex PCR; TCRdb lists only in-frame clones, some missing. The table has more than 60,000 clones, 80% to 90% seen once; the top ten hold about 4%. This material consisted of CD4+ or CD8+ T cells sorted from blood, taken in a trial of the OX40 agonist ivuxolimab. These receptors came from an adult with an advanced solid tumor such as melanoma, head and neck, liver or kidney cancer.

The chain combines TRBV2 with TRBJ2-5, with TRBD2 as a possible D gene (5 bases). The J call is uncertain, as TRBJ2-7 better fits the DNA end. This CDR3 has 14 residues. The germline CDR1 and CDR2 sequences are SNHLY and FYNNEI. This chain's CDR3 is CASRPTSIPYEQYF. The CDR3 DNA follows: TGTGCCAGCCGCCCAACTAGTATACCCTACGAGCAGTACTTC.

The chain has TRBV10-3 and TRBJ1-2; D may be TRBD1 (6 bases). The CDR3 covers 14 residues. The germline V gene encodes CDR1 ENHRY and CDR2 SYGVKD. The germline V and J ends were trimmed by 2 bases and 4 bases, with 11 bases remaining between them. The CDR3 DNA sequence: TGTGCCATCAGTGAGAGTACAGGGCGCTATGGCTACACCTTC. This translates into CAISESTGRYGYTF.

This chain links TRBV29-1 with TRBJ2-3, with D tentatively TRBD2 (6 bases). V was shortened by 5 bases and J by 2 bases, with 17 bases between the two germline ends. This CDR3 is built from 15 residues. Germline CDR1 is SQVTM and CDR2 is ANQGSEA. The CDR3 DNA reads TGCAGCGTTAGTTATGGGGGGACCCCCACAGATACGCAGTATTTT. It codes for CSVSYGGTPTDTQYF.

The chain uses TRBV9 and TRBJ2-3; D is uncertain. The CDR3 is 13 amino acids. Trimming removed 0 bases at V and 3 bases at J, with 5 bases between. Germline V CDR1 and CDR2: SGDLS, YYNGEE. CDR3 in amino acids: CASSVGRTDTQYF. CDR3 DNA: TGTGCCAGCAGCGTAGGCCGAACAGATACGCAGTATTTT.

The V and J genes are TRBV19 and TRBJ1-1; TRBD1 aligns across 8 bases. Germline CDR1 LNHDA, CDR2 SQIVND (reference sequence). This CDR3 comprises 15 residues. The junction had 9 bases not matched to a gene; V was cut back by 5 bases and J by 4 bases. CDR3 in amino acids: CASSQNPGQVTEAFF. CDR3 DNA sequence: TGTGCCAGTAGTCAGAATCCGGGACAGGTCACTGAAGCTTTCTTT.

This sequence joins TRBV6-7 and TRBJ1-5; weak D call: TRBD1 (6 bases). TRBV6-7 belongs to the ORF category, with a function that is uncertain. V was trimmed by 2 bases and J by 1 base, leaving 12 bases between them. The CDR3 runs to 16 residues. The CDR3 reads CASSYRGGGSNQPQHF. CDR3 nucleotides: TGTGCCAGCAGTTACCGGGGGGGCGGGAGCAATCAGCCCCAGCATTTT.

V is TRBV10-1 and J is TRBJ2-5; 14 nucleotides align to TRBD2. V shed 2 bases and J 2 bases; nucleotides not matched to a gene: 4. CDR1 and CDR2 from the germline V gene are WNHNN and SYGVQD (reference sequence). CDR3 length equals 17 residues. The CDR3 spells CASSEGTSGSTQETQYF. CDR3 nucleotide sequence: TGCGCCAGCAGTGAGGGGACTAGCGGGAGTACTCAAGAGACCCAGTACTTC.

The CDR3 reads CASSIRSNEQFF. In DNA, the CDR3 is TGTGCCAGTAGTATTAGATCCAATGAGCAGTTCTTC. The gene calls are TRBV19 and TRBJ2-1; D unresolved. Germline CDR1 reads LNHDA; CDR2 reads SQIVND (reference sequence). The ends were cut back, 3 bases at V and 6 bases at J, with 6 bases in the middle. The CDR3 loop spans 12 amino acids.

The chain recombines TRBV30 with TRBJ1-4; D remains ambiguous. V was cut by 0 bases and J by 7 bases, with 9 bases left in between. The CDR3 covers 13 residues. Germline V gives CDR1 GTSNPN, CDR2 SVGIG (reference sequence). The CDR3 DNA follows: TGTGCCTGGAGTGTGATCGACCTTGAAAAACTGTTTTTT. Translation: CAWSVIDLEKLFF.

The chain uses TRBV6-5 and TRBJ1-1; D gene ambiguous. The V and J ends lost 2 bases and 7 bases respectively, with 11 bases between them. The CDR3 sequence is 13 residues long. CDR1 is MNHEY, CDR2 SVGAGI, per germline. The CDR3 is CASSYGESGEAFF. The CDR3 region has the DNA TGTGCCAGCAGTTACGGGGAAAGCGGTGAAGCTTTCTTT.

The chain carries TRBV5-1 and TRBJ2-5; D call uncertain. V was trimmed by 2 bases and J by 1 base, leaving 3 bases between them. The germline V gene encodes CDR1 SGHRS and CDR2 YFSETQ. CDR3 length: 12 amino acids. The CDR3 protein is CASSLSQETQYF. The DNA for the CDR3 is TGCGCCAGCAGCTTATCCCAAGAGACCCAGTACTTC.

The J gene is TRBJ1-4, the V gene TRBV30, with D possibly being TRBD1 (5 bases). V lost 4 bases, J lost 7 bases, and 22 bases lay in between. Per germline, CDR1 GTSNPN and CDR2 SVGIG (reference sequence). This CDR3 has 16 amino acids. The CDR3: CAWTDHSGRVVEKLFF. DNA of the CDR3: TGTGCCTGGACCGATCACTCGGGCAGGGTAGTTGAAAAACTGTTTTTT.

The gene calls are TRBV6-5 and TRBJ1-2, with D maybe TRBD1 (5 bases). With 6 bases removed from V and 8 bases from J, the gap between germline ends came to 22 bases. CDR1 and CDR2 (germline): MNHEY, SVGAGI. This CDR3 is built from 15 residues. CDR3 protein: CASSYTPQGPAGYTF. The CDR3 nucleotides read TGTGCCAGCAGCTACACTCCTCAGGGTCCCGCGGGCTACACCTTC.

The V call is TRBV11-3, the J call TRBJ2-1; 7 bases are a match to TRBD2. The CDR3 runs to 17 residues. Germline CDR1 reads SGHNT; CDR2 reads YENEEA. The junction had 16 bases not matched to a gene; V was cut back by 5 bases and J by 6 bases. The CDR3, as DNA: TGTGCCAGCAGCCCCCTAGCGTCGGCGGGAGCCCGCAATGAGCAGTTCTTC. This codes for CASSPLASAGARNEQFF.

This chain uses TRBV11-2 with TRBJ1-4; 8 bases map to TRBD1. The V gene's germline CDR1 is SGHAT and CDR2 FQNNGV. The CDR3 runs to 16 residues. The V and J ends lost 2 bases and 4 bases, in that order; junction bases with no gene match: 6. The chain's CDR3 is CASSLLGQGHNEKLFF. The DNA of the CDR3 is TGTGCCAGCAGCTTACTCGGACAGGGTCATAATGAAAAACTGTTTTTT.

CDR3 nucleotides: TGTGCCAGCAGCCAACAGGGGAACACTGAAGCTTTCTTT. It codes for CASSQQGNTEAFF. The chain has TRBV11-2 and TRBJ1-1, with D perhaps TRBD1 (6 bases). Germline CDR1 reads SGHAT; CDR2 reads FQNNGV. The CDR3 covers 13 residues. The germline V and J ends were trimmed by 5 bases and 1 base, with 8 bases remaining between them.

The V gene is TRBV10-2, the J gene TRBJ2-5; 11 bases fit TRBD2. V shed 6 bases, J shed 5 bases, and the junction held 8 bases outside the gene matches. This CDR3 contains 15 residues. Germline lookup yields CDR1 WSHSY and CDR2 SAAADI. In DNA form, the CDR3 reads TGCGCCAGCAGGACCGGGACTAGCGGTGCCGAGACCCAGTACTTC. Translated: CASRTGTSGAETQYF.

The rearrangement joins TRBV20-1 to TRBJ1-2; the D is unclear. The V end lost 2 bases, the J end lost 8 bases, and 6 bases lay between the germline ends. The CDR3 spans 10 residues. The germline V gene encodes CDR1 DFQATT and CDR2 SNEGSKA (reference sequence). CDR3 region: CSARTRGYTF. CDR3 sequence (DNA): TGCAGTGCTAGAACCCGGGGCTACACCTTC.

This clone was found a few times. V and J are TRBV19 and TRBJ2-7; tentative D call: TRBD1 (6 bases). The germline V and J ends were trimmed by 10 bases and 6 bases, with 22 bases remaining between them. The CDR3 totals 14 residues. Germline lookup yields CDR1 LNHDA and CDR2 SQIVND (reference sequence). This CDR3 is CATRRLGATGEQYF. In DNA, the CDR3 is TGTGCCACTCGAAGGCTGGGGGCGACGGGCGAGCAGTACTTC.